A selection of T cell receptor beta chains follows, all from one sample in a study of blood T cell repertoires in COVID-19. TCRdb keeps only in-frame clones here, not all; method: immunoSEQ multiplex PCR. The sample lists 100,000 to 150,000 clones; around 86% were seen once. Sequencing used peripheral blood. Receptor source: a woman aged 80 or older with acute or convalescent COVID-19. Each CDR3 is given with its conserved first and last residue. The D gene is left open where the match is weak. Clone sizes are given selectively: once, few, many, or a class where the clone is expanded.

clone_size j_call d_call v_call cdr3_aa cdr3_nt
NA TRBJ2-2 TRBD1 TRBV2 CASRSDRAHTGELFF TGTGCCAGCAGATCGGACAGGGCCCACACCGGGGAGCTGTTTTTT
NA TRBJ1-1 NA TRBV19 CEGGAYTEAFF TGTGAAGGAGGGGCGTACACTGAAGCTTTCTTT
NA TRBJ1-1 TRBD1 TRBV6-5 CAGQGTNTEAFF TGTGCCGGACAGGGGACGAACACTGAAGCTTTCTTT
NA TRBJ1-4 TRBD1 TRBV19 CASSTSGGQEKLFF TGTGCCAGTAGTACTTCAGGGGGGCAGGAAAAACTGTTTTTT
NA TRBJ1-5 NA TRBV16 CASSQSRDSADQPQHF TGTGCCAGCAGCCAATCGCGCGACAGTGCCGATCAGCCCCAGCATTTT
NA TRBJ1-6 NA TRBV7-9 CASSLQRGSPLHF TGTGCCAGCAGCTTGCAGCGAGGTTCACCCCTCCACTTT
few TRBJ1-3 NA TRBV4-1 CASSQGRGRTSGNTIYF TGCGCCAGCAGCCAAGGGCGGGGACGGACCTCTGGAAACACCATATATTTT
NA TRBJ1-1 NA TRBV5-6 CASSANQGNTEAFF TGTGCCAGCAGCGCCAATCAGGGGAACACTGAAGCTTTCTTT
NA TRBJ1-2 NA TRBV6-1 CASSEGHLYGYTF TGTGCCAGCAGTGAAGGACACCTCTATGGCTACACCTTC
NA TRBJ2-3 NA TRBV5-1 CASSADGGNTQYF TGCGCCAGCAGCGCGGACGGGGGAAATACGCAGTATTTT
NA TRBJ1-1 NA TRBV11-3 CASSTRQGNEAFF TGTGCCAGCAGCACCCGACAAGGCAATGAAGCTTTCTTT
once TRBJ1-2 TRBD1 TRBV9 CASGGTGDGYTF TGTGCCAGCGGCGGGACAGGGGACGGCTACACCTTC
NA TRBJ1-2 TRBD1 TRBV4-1 CASSQDRGQGARYGYTF TGCGCCAGCAGCCAAGACCGGGGACAGGGGGCGAGATATGGCTACACCTTC
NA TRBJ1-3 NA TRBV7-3 CASSREASGNTIYF TGTGCCAGCAGCAGAGAAGCCTCTGGAAACACCATATATTTT
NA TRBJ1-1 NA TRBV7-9 CASSELGGNTEAFF TGTGCCAGCAGCGAATTGGGGGGGAACACTGAAGCTTTCTTT
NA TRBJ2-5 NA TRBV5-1 CASSRTGTRETQYF TGCGCCAGCAGCCGGACCGGGACAAGGGAGACCCAGTACTTC
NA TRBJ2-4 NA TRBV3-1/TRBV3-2 CASSSQGGGNIQYF TGTGCCAGCAGCTCACAGGGGGGAGGGAACATTCAGTACTTC
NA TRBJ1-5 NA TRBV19 CASSIRAGRQPQHF TGTGCCAGTAGTATTCGGGCAGGGCGACAGCCCCAGCATTTT
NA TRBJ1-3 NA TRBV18 CASSDSISGNTIYF TGTGCCAGCTCAGACAGTATCTCTGGAAACACCATATATTTT
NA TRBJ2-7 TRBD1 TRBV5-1 CASSLGGTGAYEQYF TGCGCCAGCAGCTTGGGCGGGACAGGGGCTTACGAGCAGTACTTC
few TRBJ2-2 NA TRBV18 CASSPPGVDPGELFF TGTGCCAGCTCACCACCCGGGGTAGACCCCGGGGAGCTGTTTTTT
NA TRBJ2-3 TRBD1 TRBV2 CASSGGTGSTDTQYF TGTGCCAGCAGCGGTGGGACAGGAAGCACAGATACGCAGTATTTT
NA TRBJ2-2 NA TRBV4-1 CASSQKQANTGELFF TGCGCCAGCAGCCAAAAACAGGCGAACACCGGGGAGCTGTTTTTT
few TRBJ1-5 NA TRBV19 CASNPEGYSNQPQHF TGTGCCTCCAACCCCGAGGGCTATAGCAATCAGCCCCAGCATTTT
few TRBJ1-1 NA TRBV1 CTSSPQGWNTEAFF TGCACCAGCAGCCCACAGGGGTGGAACACTGAAGCTTTCTTT
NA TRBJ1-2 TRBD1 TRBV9 CASSAGGGTEAYGYTF TGTGCCAGCAGCGCCGGCGGGGGGACAGAAGCCTATGGCTACACCTTC
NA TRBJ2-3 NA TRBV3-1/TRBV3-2 CASTPAPTGGRTDTQYF TGTGCCAGCACCCCAGCCCCCACCGGGGGTCGCACAGATACGCAGTATTTT
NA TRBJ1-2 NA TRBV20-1 CSARYNGYTF TGCAGTGCTAGATATAATGGCTACACCTTC
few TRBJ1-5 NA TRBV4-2 CASSQQGSNQPQHF TGTGCCAGCAGCCAACAGGGCAGCAATCAGCCCCAGCATTTT
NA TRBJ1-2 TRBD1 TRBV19 CASTTGARKGYTF TGTGCCAGTACGACAGGGGCCAGGAAGGGCTACACCTTC
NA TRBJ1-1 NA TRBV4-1 CASSQKALGQRNTEAFF TGCGCCAGCAGCCAAAAAGCACTAGGGCAGCGGAACACTGAAGCTTTCTTT
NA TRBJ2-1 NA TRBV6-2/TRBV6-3 CASSIPRAGEQFF TGTGCCAGCAGTATTCCCCGCGCCGGGGAGCAGTTCTTC
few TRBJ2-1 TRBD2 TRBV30 CASSPALLAISSYNEQFF TGTGCCTCCTCACCGGCCTTACTAGCGATTTCCTCCTACAATGAGCAGTTCTTC